This TCR beta chain was captured in a study of blood T cells in healthy people across ages. Study findings and constraints: Across the age range, TCR beta diversity per million T cells fell in a roughly linear way.

Next came a second PCR, run for roughly 6 to 11 cycles, which used a sample-barcoded 5' primer along with a J-beta primer mix. Tagging of each cDNA molecule was performed by a template-switch adaptor with 12 random nucleotides. TCRdb re-called the 5' RACE reads with MiXCR, one entry per CDR3 protein. The table lists hundreds of thousands of distinct CDR3 sequences, 22% of them singletons. Trimming left V 6 bases short and J 15 bases short, with 24 bases between. The CDR3 has 15 amino acids. Germline V lookup: CDR1 MDHEN, CDR2 SYDVKM. Turning to this clonotype: Its antigen is as yet unknown.

Aged roughly 6 to 90, donors were systemically healthy Caucasians from Russia. This chain joins TRBV28 and TRBJ2-6, with D possibly called TRBD1 or TRBD2 (6 bases each). The source is a man aged 65-85 years in good health. The specimen sequenced was blood. The CDR3 sequence is CASRETGSGASALTF. CDR3 nucleotides: TGTGCCAGCAGAGAAACAGGGTCGGGGGCCAGCGCCCTGACTTTC.